These 21 T cell receptor beta chains share one sample of origin, sequenced in a study of control samples from healthy donors and cancer patients. The assay was immunoSEQ multiplex PCR, and TCRdb's table has in-frame clones only and misses some. The data show over 200,000 clones, over 75% seen once. The sample consisted of PBMCs. All receptors come from a woman in her sixties with lung cancer.

As to this clone: This sample includes further DNA sequences coding for the same CDR3. V usage is TRBV11-2 and J usage is TRBJ2-1; maybe TRBD2 (6 bases). Trimming left V 3 bases short and J 4 bases short, with 13 bases between. The length of the CDR3 is 15 residues. Germline V gives CDR1 SGHAT, CDR2 FQNNGV. Written as DNA, the CDR3 is TGTGCCAGCAGCTTTTTAGCGGACCCTTACAATGAGCAGTTCTTC. This gives the protein CASSFLADPYNEQFF.

The chain employs TRBV4-1 and TRBJ1-5, with 10 bases lining up with TRBD1. Trimming cost V 4 bases and J 4 bases; bases outside gene matches: 4. The germline V gene has CDR1 MGHRA and CDR2 YSYEKL. The CDR3 is 15 amino acids. The chain's CDR3 is CASSLSGQGNQPQHF. DNA of the CDR3: TGCGCCAGCAGCCTATCGGGACAGGGGAATCAGCCCCAGCATTTT.

The rearrangement uses TRBV4-1 and TRBJ1-1; TRBD1 agrees at 9 bases. The CDR3 runs to 13 residues. Germline lookup yields CDR1 MGHRA and CDR2 YSYEKL. V gave up 0 bases and J gave up 9 bases; unmatched junction bases: 2. In DNA form, the CDR3 reads TGCGCCAGCAGCCAAGACGGGACAGGGCAAGCTTTCTTT. Its translation: CASSQDGTGQAFF.

The chain carries TRBV19 and TRBJ2-2; 9 bases are a match to TRBD2. Germline trimming cut 4 bases from V and 6 bases from J; bases unmatched to any gene: 3. Germline values: CDR1 LNHDA, CDR2 SQIVND (reference sequence). CDR3 length: 14 residues. CDR3 protein: CASSTAGGAGELFF. The CDR3 coding sequence is TGTGCCAGTAGTACAGCGGGAGGAGCCGGGGAGCTGTTTTTT.

The chain carries TRBV5-1 and TRBJ1-2; D call uncertain. This CDR3 region has 14 residues. Trimming removed 1 base at V and 2 bases at J, with 9 bases between. Germline loops: CDR1 SGHRS, CDR2 YFSETQ. CDR3 sequence: CASSLTAGNYGYTF. CDR3 nucleotide sequence: TGCGCCAGCAGCTTGACGGCGGGGAACTATGGCTACACCTTC.

This chain joins TRBV6-5 and TRBJ2-7; TRBD1 agrees at 8 bases. Germline V CDR1 and CDR2: MNHEY, SVGAGI. Trimming removed 6 bases from V and 1 base from J; junction bases left unmatched: 5. This CDR3 has 14 amino acids. CDR3 residues: CASRGTGGSYEQYF. CDR3 in DNA: TGTGCCAGCAGGGGAACAGGGGGTTCCTACGAGCAGTACTTC.

The chain uses TRBV27 and TRBJ2-7; 8 bases match TRBD2. Unmatched junction bases numbered 13, after V lost 8 bases and J lost 4 bases. The CDR3 length is 15 residues. Germline V gene lookup returns CDR1 MNHEY and CDR2 SMNVEV (reference sequence). The CDR3 loop reads CASRPPGRGGYEQYF. The CDR3 nucleotides are TGTGCCAGCCGGCCTCCTGGACGGGGGGGTTACGAGCAGTACTTC.

The V and J genes are TRBV6-6 and TRBJ1-1, with D possibly matching TRBD1 (5 bases). Germline values: CDR1 MNHNY, CDR2 SVGAGI (reference sequence). This CDR3 region has 13 residues. Trimming left V 7 bases short and J 4 bases short, with 13 bases between. The CDR3 is CASNLQVLTEAFF. Here the CDR3 DNA reads TGTGCCAGCAACTTACAGGTCCTCACTGAAGCTTTCTTT.

This clone appeared many times. The V gene is TRBV30, the J gene TRBJ2-7; 7 bases align to TRBD2. The V gene end was trimmed by 2 bases and the J gene end by 2 bases; junction bases not matched to a gene: 6. The CDR3 consists of 14 residues. Germline V gene sequence: CDR1 GTSNPN, CDR2 SVGIG (reference sequence). In nucleotides, the CDR3 is TGTGCCTGGAGTCTAGAACGGGGGGCCTACGAGCAGTACTTC. This gives the protein CAWSLERGAYEQYF.

The rearrangement links TRBV5-1 to TRBJ2-7, with 8 bases aligning to TRBD1. The germline V gene encodes CDR1 SGHRS and CDR2 YFSETQ. Unmatched junction bases numbered 12, after V lost 0 bases and J lost 7 bases. This CDR3 is 16 amino acids long. The CDR3 protein is CASSLESGTGLSEQYF. CDR3 bases: TGCGCCAGCAGCTTGGAATCCGGGACAGGCCTTTCGGAGCAGTACTTC.

The chain carries TRBV19 and TRBJ2-7, with 15 bases aligning to TRBD2. With V trimmed by 5 bases and J by 2 bases, 7 bases remained unmatched. The CDR3 runs to 17 residues. Germline V gives CDR1 LNHDA, CDR2 SQIVND (reference sequence). DNA for the CDR3: TGTGCCAGTAGTCTCGGACTAGCGGGAGGGCCTACCTACGAGCAGTACTTC. The encoded protein is CASSLGLAGGPTYEQYF. Drawing the rest from reference TRBV19 and TRBJ2-7, the complete variable domain is DGGITQSPKYLFRKEGQNVTLSCEQNLNHDAMYWYRQDPGQGLRLIYYSQIVNDFQKGDIAEGYSVSREKKESFPLTVTSAQKNPTAFYLCASSLGLAGGPTYEQYFGPGTRLTVT.

This clone has at least ten counts. The V and J genes are TRBV2 and TRBJ2-1, with D perhaps TRBD1 (5 bases). The CDR3 contains 13 residues. Trimming took 7 bases from V and 8 from J, leaving 15 bases between them. CDR1 is SNHLY, CDR2 FYNNEI, per germline. DNA of the CDR3: TGTGCCAGCATGGGGCCGGGTCGGGATGAGCAGTTCTTC. Residues: CASMGPGRDEQFF.

The chain uses TRBV4-1 and TRBJ2-7; D uncertain. The germline CDR1 and CDR2 sequences are MGHRA and YSYEKL. V lost 0 bases, J lost 0 bases, and 12 bases lay in between. This CDR3 has 16 amino acids. For the CDR3, the DNA is TGCGCCAGCAGCCAAGAGAAAGGTTTTAGCTCCTACGAGCAGTACTTC. Translated: CASSQEKGFSSYEQYF.

The chain joins TRBV7-2 to TRBJ2-5, with 8 bases fitting TRBD1. The CDR3 has 14 residues. V was pared by 5 bases and J by 1 base, with 3 bases of the junction left unmatched. Germline loops: CDR1 SGHTA, CDR2 FQGNSA. CDR3 residues: CASSTGGFQETQYF. For the CDR3, the DNA is TGTGCCAGCAGCACAGGGGGGTTCCAAGAGACCCAGTACTTC. The whole variable domain, remainder taken from reference TRBV7-2 and TRBJ2-5, is GAGVSQSPSNKVTEKGKDVELRCDPISGHTALYWYRQSLGQGLEFLIYFQGNSAPDKSGLPSDRFSAERTGGSVSTLTIQRTQQEDSAVYLCASSTGGFQETQYFGPGTRLLVL.

The V and J genes are TRBV5-4 and TRBJ1-5; D not resolved. The CDR3 consists of 12 residues. V was clipped by 2 bases and J by 4 bases, with 4 bases between them. Germline CDR1 SGHNT, CDR2 YYREEE (reference sequence). Written as DNA, the CDR3 is TGTGCCAGCAGCTTTGGAAATCAGCCCCAGCATTTT. It translates to CASSFGNQPQHF.

The V call is TRBV19, the J call TRBJ1-1; D gene ambiguous. Per the germline V gene, CDR1 is LNHDA and CDR2 is SQIVND (reference sequence). The CDR3 has 14 residues. V lost 6 bases and J lost 0, with 11 bases in between. CDR3 bases: TGTGCCAGTAGCCCCGGGCTCCTGAACACTGAAGCTTTCTTT. Its protein is CASSPGLLNTEAFF.

The chain uses TRBV3-1 (or the pseudogene TRBV3-2) and TRBJ1-1; 7 bases map to TRBD1. This CDR3 region has 14 residues. Trimming at V came to 2 bases and at J to 10 bases, leaving 10 bases not matched to a gene. CDR1 and CDR2 from the germline V gene are LGHDT and YNNKEL (reference sequence). CDR3 amino acids: CASSQQGGGGSAFF. In nucleotides, the CDR3 is TGTGCCAGCAGCCAACAGGGGGGCGGGGGATCAGCTTTCTTT.

The V and J genes are TRBV25-1 and TRBJ1-1; D not resolved. The V gene lost 5 bases and the J gene lost 0 bases, with 13 bases spanning the gap. CDR1 and CDR2 from the germline V gene are MGHDK and SYGVNS. The CDR3 runs to 15 residues. CDR3 nucleotide sequence: TGTGCCAGCAGTCCCCAAGTCGGTATGAACACTGAAGCTTTCTTT. This gives the protein CASSPQVGMNTEAFF. Filled out from reference TRBV25-1 and TRBJ1-1, the complete variable domain reads EADIYQTPRYLVIGTGKKITLECSQTMGHDKMYWYQQDPGMELHLIHYSYGVNSTEKGDLSSESTVSRIRTEHFPLTLESARPSHTSQYLCASSPQVGMNTEAFFGQGTRLTVV.

The chain has TRBV5-1 and TRBJ2-3, with unresolved D. The CDR3 length is 16 residues. Per the germline V gene, CDR1 is SGHRS and CDR2 is YFSETQ. The V end was cut by 6 bases, the J end by 4 bases, with 21 bases between. This CDR3 reads CASTTNPASLADTQYF. CDR3 DNA sequence: TGCGCCAGCACCACCAACCCGGCCAGTCTAGCAGATACGCAGTATTTT.

This chain connects TRBV6-5 to TRBJ2-7; 10 bases line up with TRBD1. CDR3 length: 15 amino acids. V was clipped by 2 bases and J by 3 bases; unmatched bases: 4. Germline CDR1 reads MNHEY; CDR2 reads SVGAGI. The CDR3 reads CASSYRDRGNYEQYF. The CDR3, as DNA: TGTGCCAGCAGTTACCGGGACAGGGGAAACTACGAGCAGTACTTC.

This chain uses TRBV18 with TRBJ2-1, with TRBD1 matching 8 bases. J lost 5 bases, V lost 0 bases, and 3 bases had no gene match. This CDR3 has 15 residues. CDR1 is KGHSH, CDR2 LQKENI, per germline. The CDR3 sequence: CASSPPTGGDNEQFF. As DNA, the CDR3 is TGTGCCAGCTCACCACCAACAGGGGGAGACAATGAGCAGTTCTTC.